This entry concerns a single T cell receptor (beta chain). The data originate from a study of T cell changes during pregnancy in multiple sclerosis. V was shortened by 0 bases and J by 4 bases, with 12 bases between the two germline ends. Germline lookup yields CDR1 SGDLS and CDR2 YYNGEE. The CDR3 consists of 15 residues. Sequencing used immunoSEQ multiplex PCR; TCRdb keeps in-frame clones, though not all of them. The data hold fewer than 60,000 clones, with about nine tenths observed a single time. This sequence was found in a female donor with multiple sclerosis, enrolled in a pregnancy study. Sequenced material: CD8+ T cells from peripheral blood mononuclear cells, taken after pregnancy. The chain couples TRBV9 to TRBJ2-3, with a tentative D call TRBD2 (5 bases). Here the CDR3 reads CASSVEGSGADTQYF. CDR3 in DNA: TGTGCCAGCAGCGTAGAAGGTTCCGGGGCAGATACGCAGTATTTT.